Presented here are 15 T cell receptor beta chains from one specimen sequenced in a study of T cells in Graves' hyperthyroidism and ophthalmopathy. Amplification of TCR beta CDR3 regions was performed using RNA transcripts as template. An initial round of RT-PCR targeting the TCR CDR3 relied on the HTBI primer set. TCRdb analysed the multiplex PCR reads with MiXCR anew, one entry per CDR3 protein. The sample records hundreds of thousands of distinct CDR3 sequences, 40% to 55% being singletons. Sequencing was performed on peripheral blood or thyroid tissue (not recorded which). All receptors come from an adult man with Graves' disease, either hyperthyroidism or ophthalmopathy (not recorded which).

This clonotype has ten or more counts. The chain joins TRBV9 to TRBJ1-2, with a tentative D call TRBD1 (5 bases). V was trimmed by 4 bases and J by 0 bases, leaving 19 bases between them. The CDR3 is made up of 17 amino acids. Germline V CDR1 and CDR2: SGDLS, YYNGEE. CDR3 protein: CASSPGTDFGPNYGYTF. The CDR3 nucleotides read TGTGCCAGCAGCCCTGGGACGGACTTTGGGCCTAACTATGGCTACACCTTC. The full variable domain, with the rest looked up from reference TRBV9 and TRBJ1-2, is DSGVTQTPKHLITATGQRVTLRCSPRSGDLSVYWYQQSLDQGLQFLIQYYNGEERAKGNILERFSAQQFPDLHSELNLSSLELGDSALYFCASSPGTDFGPNYGYTFGSGTRLTVV.

The chain links TRBV10-3 to TRBJ1-4; 9 nucleotides match TRBD1. From germline, CDR1 is ENHRY and CDR2 SYGVKD. The CDR3 is made up of 16 amino acids. J lost 5 bases, V lost 6 bases, and 10 bases had no gene match. The CDR3 loop is CAIRAGTGTDNEKLFF. The CDR3 DNA reads TGTGCCATCAGGGCCGGGACAGGGACTGACAATGAAAAACTGTTTTTT.

V gene TRBV12-3 or TRBV12-4 combines with J gene TRBJ1-2; TRBD1 aligns across 7 bases. The V and J ends lost 5 bases and 0 bases, in that order; junction bases with no gene match: 6. The CDR3 has 15 residues. The CDR3, as DNA: TGTGCCAGCAGTCAGACAGGGAGGCCTAACTATGGCTACACCTTC. Its protein product is CASSQTGRPNYGYTF.

The chain carries TRBV10-3 and TRBJ1-1; D is possibly TRBD1 (5 bases). Germline assignment: CDR1 ENHRY and CDR2 SYGVKD. The V end was cut by 4 bases, the J end by 8 bases, with 17 bases between. The CDR3 contains 14 residues. CDR3 nucleotides: TGTGCCATCAGTGGGGGGGGGGAGGGCCTAGAAGCTTTCTTT. It specifies CAISGGGEGLEAFF.

Comment on this clonotype: This may arise from a read error, as a much more abundant clone is one base away. Lacking the conserved final phenylalanine or tryptophan, this CDR3 likely reflects a read error. The gene calls are TRBV14 and TRBJ2-7; D is unresolved. The CDR3 runs 13 residues. Germline assignment: CDR1 SGHDN and CDR2 FVKESK. Trimming cost V 4 bases and J 6 bases, with 13 bases left between them. CDR3 DNA sequence: TGTGCCAGCAGCCTAAGAGTCCTGGGCGAGCAGTACCTC. It codes for CASSLRVLGEQYL.

The chain joins TRBV19 to TRBJ1-2, with D tentatively TRBD1 (5 bases). In germline, CDR1 is LNHDA, CDR2 SQIVND (reference sequence). The CDR3 has 15 residues. V dropped 4 bases and J dropped 4 bases, with 16 bases sitting between them. The CDR3 coding sequence is TGTGCCAGTAGTACCGCCACCCCGGGGCTCTATGGCTACACCTTC. Translating it yields CASSTATPGLYGYTF. Variable domain in full (rest from reference TRBV19 and TRBJ1-2): DGGITQSPKYLFRKEGQNVTLSCEQNLNHDAMYWYRQDPGQGLRLIYYSQIVNDFQKGDIAEGYSVSREKKESFPLTVTSAQKNPTAFYLCASSTATPGLYGYTFGSGTRLTVV.

The chain recombines TRBV7-9 with TRBJ2-2; D unclear. CDR1 SEHNR and CDR2 FQNEAQ come from the germline V gene (reference sequence). The V gene lost 3 bases and the J gene lost 6 bases, with 11 bases spanning the gap. The CDR3 is 14 residues long. The CDR3 bases are TGTGCCAGCAGCTTTTTCGCGAAGGCCGGGGAGCTGTTTTTT. Translating it yields CASSFFAKAGELFF.

This clonotype was observed a handful of times. The CDR3 region is CASLDRGNQPQHF. DNA of the CDR3: TGTGCCAGCCTAGACAGGGGCAATCAGCCCCAGCATTTT. The chain employs TRBV6-1 and TRBJ1-5; TRBD1 aligns across 7 bases. Germline V gives CDR1 MNHNS, CDR2 SASEGT. Trimming removed 8 bases from V and 2 bases from J; junction bases left unmatched: 3. The CDR3 loop spans 13 amino acids.

This clonotype was seen ten or more times. The V call is TRBV13, the J call TRBJ2-6; D possibly uses TRBD1 or TRBD2 (5 bases each). V lost 4 bases and J 9 bases, leaving 10 bases between the germline ends. The CDR3 consists of 13 residues. Germline CDR1 and CDR2: PRHDT and FYEKMQ (reference sequence). This CDR3 is CASSSTGLNVLTF. The CDR3, as DNA: TGTGCCAGCAGCTCCACAGGACTCAACGTCCTGACTTTC.

This clonotype occurred a few times. The V call is TRBV7-9, the J call TRBJ1-5; possibly TRBD1 for D (6 bases). CDR1 and CDR2 from the germline V gene are SEHNR and FQNEAQ (reference sequence). Trimming pared 3 bases from V and 3 bases from J, leaving 15 bases between. This CDR3 has 16 amino acids. CDR3 DNA sequence: TGTGCCAGCAGCTTCTCCGAGGACAGCCTCAATCAGCCCCAGCATTTT. The encoded protein is CASSFSEDSLNQPQHF.

This chain joins TRBV9 and TRBJ2-5, with a tentative D call TRBD2 (6 bases). Per the germline V gene, CDR1 is SGDLS and CDR2 is YYNGEE. The CDR3 runs 16 residues. The V gene lost 0 bases and the J gene lost 5 bases, with 17 bases spanning the gap. The DNA for the CDR3 is TGTGCCAGCAGCGTAGAGGCGGCGGGGATTAGGGAGACCCAGTACTTC. Protein: CASSVEAAGIRETQYF.

This chain's CDR3 is CSARVGVHGYTF. As DNA, the CDR3 is TGCAGTGCTAGGGTTGGGGTGCATGGCTACACCTTC. The chain combines TRBV20-1 with TRBJ1-2; D not certain. The CDR3 has 12 residues. The ends were cut back, 3 bases at V and 6 bases at J, with 11 bases in the middle. The germline CDR1 and CDR2 sequences are DFQATT and SNEGSKA (reference sequence).

This clonotype has only one observation. An end of the junction does not agree with germline; a read error may underlie this. The chain couples TRBV25-1 to TRBJ2-7; 9 bases agree with TRBD1. CDR1 and CDR2 from the germline V gene are MGHDK and SYGVNS. The CDR3 consists of 14 residues. CDR3 protein: CASSEYEDRGNQHF. The CDR3 nucleotides are TGTGCCAGCAGTGAATATGAGGACAGGGGCAATCAGCACTTC.

This clonotype was seen more than once but under ten times. J is TRBJ2-6 and V is TRBV20-1; 10 nucleotides align to TRBD2. The CDR3 runs to 16 residues. The V gene end was trimmed by 4 bases and the J gene end by 4 bases; junction bases not matched to a gene: 7. Germline V gene data show CDR1 as DFQATT and CDR2 as SNEGSKA (reference sequence). CDR3 loop: CSANLAGAAGANVLTF. The CDR3 nucleotides are TGCAGTGCTAACCTAGCGGGAGCTGCAGGGGCCAACGTCCTGACTTTC.

Concerning this clonotype: The junction departs from the called germline gene at one end, perhaps through a read error. This chain connects TRBV7-7 to TRBJ2-2; 8 nucleotides agree with TRBD2. CDR1 SSHAT and CDR2 FNYEAQ come from the germline V gene (reference sequence). The CDR3 contains 15 residues. CDR3 bases: TGTGCTAGCAGCCACGGACTAGCAGGGACCGGGGAGCTGTTTTTT. This gives the protein CASSHGLAGTGELFF.